These T cell receptor beta chains were read from a single sample in a study of blood T cells in healthy people across ages. TCRdb ran MiXCR on the 5' RACE reads and lists one entry per CDR3 protein. The sample records 850,000 to 1,000,000 distinct CDR3 sequences, under 50% being singletons. Sequencing was performed on blood. The receptors here all came from a young man in good health. The CDR3 runs from the conserved cysteine through the conserved F or W. D genes are given only for firm matches. Expanded clones get a size class; other rows say once, few or many, or leave the size out.

clone_size: few; v_call: TRBV4-2; j_call: TRBJ2-1; d_call: TRBD2; cdr3_nt: TGTGCCAGCAGCCGTGCGGACGGGGGGGTAGGAAATGAGCAGTTCTTC; cdr3_aa: CASSRADGGVGNEQFF
clone_size: few; v_call: TRBV6-7; j_call: TRBJ1-5; d_call: TRBD1; cdr3_nt: TGTGCCAGCAGGAGCTCCGGGACAGTCGTTAGGAGCAATCAGCCCCAGCATTTT; cdr3_aa: CASRSSGTVVRSNQPQHF
clone_size: NA; v_call: TRBV7-9; j_call: TRBJ2-7; d_call: NA; cdr3_nt: TGTGCCAGCAGCCTCCTCCAGGACTCCGTTAAGTACTTC; cdr3_aa: CASSLLQDSVKYF
clone_size: NA; v_call: TRBV12-3/TRBV12-4; j_call: TRBJ2-3; d_call: NA; cdr3_nt: TGTGCCAGCAGTCGGGGCAGAACAGATGCGCAGTATTTT; cdr3_aa: CASSRGRTDAQYF
clone_size: many; v_call: TRBV20-1; j_call: TRBJ2-3; d_call: TRBD2; cdr3_nt: TGCAGTGCTAGACCCGGGACTAGCGGGGCCAGGGGCGATACGCAGTATTTT; cdr3_aa: CSARPGTSGARGDTQYF
clone_size: NA; v_call: TRBV7-2; j_call: TRBJ2-1; d_call: TRBD2; cdr3_nt: TGTGCCAGCAGCATTCAAGGACTAGCCGGTGGTAATGAGCAGTTCTTC; cdr3_aa: CASSIQGLAGGNEQFF
clone_size: NA; v_call: TRBV28; j_call: TRBJ2-6; d_call: NA; cdr3_nt: TGTGCCAGCAGTTTTCGAGGCCCTGGGGCCAACGTCTTGACTTTC; cdr3_aa: CASSFRGPGANVLTF
clone_size: many; v_call: TRBV12-3/TRBV12-4; j_call: TRBJ2-3; d_call: TRBD1; cdr3_nt: TGTGCCAGCAGTTTACAGGGGGAATCCGATACGCAGTATTTT; cdr3_aa: CASSLQGESDTQYF
clone_size: few; v_call: TRBV27; j_call: TRBJ2-7; d_call: TRBD1; cdr3_nt: TGTGCCAGCAGTTTTAGGACAGGGGGCCCAAGGAGCTCCTACGAGCAGTACTTC; cdr3_aa: CASSFRTGGPRSSYEQYF
clone_size: NA; v_call: TRBV6-2/TRBV6-3; j_call: TRBJ1-1; d_call: NA; cdr3_nt: TGTGCCAGCAGTTATTTGTCGGACACTGAAGCTTTCTTT; cdr3_aa: CASSYLSDTEAFF
clone_size: NA; v_call: TRBV20-1; j_call: TRBJ2-4; d_call: TRBD1; cdr3_nt: TGCAGTGCTAGCAGGGGGCTTGCCAAAAACATTCAGTACTTC; cdr3_aa: CSASRGLAKNIQYF
clone_size: few; v_call: TRBV5-1; j_call: TRBJ2-3; d_call: NA; cdr3_nt: TGCGCCAGCAGCTTGGATAACCGGGGCGGAGATACGCAGTATTTT; cdr3_aa: CASSLDNRGGDTQYF
clone_size: NA; v_call: TRBV6-1; j_call: TRBJ1-2; d_call: NA; cdr3_nt: TGTGCCAGCTTGGCCGGGTCCCCAACGACTGGCTACACCTTC; cdr3_aa: CASLAGSPTTGYTF
clone_size: few; v_call: TRBV6-5; j_call: TRBJ2-1; d_call: TRBD1; cdr3_nt: TGTGCCAGCAGTTACGGGACAGGGGTGGGCAATGAGCAGTTCTTC; cdr3_aa: CASSYGTGVGNEQFF
clone_size: few; v_call: TRBV2; j_call: TRBJ1-4; d_call: TRBD1; cdr3_nt: TGTGCCAGCAGTCTTACAGGGGGACGGGAAAAACTGTTTTTT; cdr3_aa: CASSLTGGREKLFF
clone_size: NA; v_call: TRBV9; j_call: TRBJ2-2; d_call: NA; cdr3_nt: TGTGCCAGCAGCGCAACTATCGGACAGCCGAACACCGGGGAGCTGTTTTTT; cdr3_aa: CASSATIGQPNTGELFF
clone_size: few; v_call: TRBV12-3/TRBV12-4; j_call: TRBJ2-7; d_call: NA; cdr3_nt: TGTGCCAGCAGTCCGAGCGGGTACAGTTCCTACGAGCAGTACTTC; cdr3_aa: CASSPSGYSSYEQYF
clone_size: NA; v_call: TRBV5-6; j_call: TRBJ1-6; d_call: NA; cdr3_nt: TGTGCCAGCAGCTTTTTCGGTCCTCCTTCTAATTCACCCCTCCACTTT; cdr3_aa: CASSFFGPPSNSPLHF
clone_size: many; v_call: TRBV3-1; j_call: TRBJ1-6; d_call: TRBD1; cdr3_nt: TGTGCCAGCAGCATCCGGGACAGGGGGATCGAGTCACCCCTCCACTTT; cdr3_aa: CASSIRDRGIESPLHF
clone_size: NA; v_call: TRBV7-2; j_call: TRBJ2-1; d_call: TRBD2; cdr3_nt: TGTGCCAGCAGCTTAAGCCGGGACTACATCAATGAGCAGTTCTTC; cdr3_aa: CASSLSRDYINEQFF
clone_size: few; v_call: TRBV10-3; j_call: TRBJ2-1; d_call: NA; cdr3_nt: TGTGCCATCTCCCCCCAGGGCGGAGGCCCCTACAATGAGCAGTTCTTC; cdr3_aa: CAISPQGGGPYNEQFF
clone_size: NA; v_call: TRBV2; j_call: TRBJ1-2; d_call: TRBD1; cdr3_nt: TGTGCCAGCAGTGAGAGAAGGGACAGCCACTATGGCTACACCTTC; cdr3_aa: CASSERRDSHYGYTF
clone_size: NA; v_call: TRBV29-1; j_call: TRBJ2-5; d_call: NA; cdr3_nt: TGCAGCGCCGCTACTAGCATAGGAGAGACCCAGTACTTC; cdr3_aa: CSAATSIGETQYF
clone_size: NA; v_call: TRBV2; j_call: TRBJ2-5; d_call: TRBD2; cdr3_nt: TGTGCCAGCAGTGACTTAGCGGGGGGACGCCAAGAGACCCAGTACTTC; cdr3_aa: CASSDLAGGRQETQYF
clone_size: NA; v_call: TRBV7-9; j_call: TRBJ1-1; d_call: NA; cdr3_nt: TGTGCCAGCAGCGTCGGAAGGACCCCTGAAGCTTTCTTT; cdr3_aa: CASSVGRTPEAFF
clone_size: few; v_call: TRBV7-2; j_call: TRBJ1-5; d_call: NA; cdr3_nt: TGTGCCAGCAGCTTAGGCTGGACAGCTCAGCCCCAGCATTTT; cdr3_aa: CASSLGWTAQPQHF
clone_size: NA; v_call: TRBV7-3; j_call: TRBJ2-1; d_call: NA; cdr3_nt: TGTGCCAGCAGCGTTAAAGGGGGGACCTACAATGAGCAGTTCTTC; cdr3_aa: CASSVKGGTYNEQFF
clone_size: many; v_call: TRBV3-1; j_call: TRBJ2-1; d_call: NA; cdr3_nt: TGTGCCAGCAGCCAAGAATGGTCTAGATCGAGGAATGAGCAGTTCTTC; cdr3_aa: CASSQEWSRSRNEQFF
clone_size: few; v_call: TRBV29-1; j_call: TRBJ2-6; d_call: NA; cdr3_nt: TGCAGCGTTGAAGATTCGGGGACTTCTGGGGCCAACGTCCTGACTTTC; cdr3_aa: CSVEDSGTSGANVLTF
clone_size: few; v_call: TRBV27; j_call: TRBJ2-7; d_call: TRBD1; cdr3_nt: TGTGCCAGCAGGGGACAGGGGGATTTGTACGAGCAGTACTTC; cdr3_aa: CASRGQGDLYEQYF
clone_size: NA; v_call: TRBV7-2; j_call: TRBJ2-5; d_call: NA; cdr3_nt: TGTGCCAGCAGCTTAGCGGGGGGGCCTTTCAATGAGCAGTACTTC; cdr3_aa: CASSLAGGPFNEQYF
clone_size: many; v_call: TRBV29-1; j_call: TRBJ2-1; d_call: TRBD1; cdr3_nt: TGCAGCGTTGATGGGACAGTGAATGAGCAGTTCTTC; cdr3_aa: CSVDGTVNEQFF
clone_size: few; v_call: TRBV4-1; j_call: TRBJ2-7; d_call: NA; cdr3_nt: TGCGCCAGCAGCCAAGCCCAGTTCCCACCGCGCGAGCAGTACTTC; cdr3_aa: CASSQAQFPPREQYF
clone_size: NA; v_call: TRBV10-3; j_call: TRBJ1-6; d_call: NA; cdr3_nt: TGTGCCATCAGCTGGGGGGGGGGTGATTCACCCCTCCACTTT; cdr3_aa: CAISWGGGDSPLHF
clone_size: many; v_call: TRBV2; j_call: TRBJ1-2; d_call: TRBD1; cdr3_nt: TGTGCCAGCAGTGATCTGGACAGGGGGCTTGGAAATGGCTACACCTTC; cdr3_aa: CASSDLDRGLGNGYTF
clone_size: once; v_call: TRBV20-1; j_call: TRBJ2-2; d_call: TRBD1; cdr3_nt: TGCAGTGCTACAGGGGGCCGGAACACCGGGGAGCTGTTTTTT; cdr3_aa: CSATGGRNTGELFF
clone_size: NA; v_call: TRBV7-9; j_call: TRBJ1-2; d_call: TRBD1; cdr3_nt: TGTGCCAGCAGAGCCGAAACAGGGGCCTATGGCTACACCTTC; cdr3_aa: CASRAETGAYGYTF
clone_size: once; v_call: TRBV2; j_call: TRBJ1-5; d_call: TRBD1; cdr3_nt: TGTGCCAGCAGTGAAGGACAGGGGCACCAGCCCCAGCATTTT; cdr3_aa: CASSEGQGHQPQHF
clone_size: NA; v_call: TRBV5-1; j_call: TRBJ2-5; d_call: NA; cdr3_nt: TGCGCCAGCAGCTTGGTTGGCTTCGGGACCCAGTACTTC; cdr3_aa: CASSLVGFGTQYF
clone_size: few; v_call: TRBV20-1; j_call: TRBJ2-3; d_call: TRBD1; cdr3_nt: TGCAGTGCTAGAGGGACAGGAATCACAGATACGCAGTATTTT; cdr3_aa: CSARGTGITDTQYF
clone_size: NA; v_call: TRBV11-2; j_call: TRBJ2-1; d_call: NA; cdr3_nt: TGTGCCAGCAGCTTAGATATCGCGGAGAGCTCCTACAATGAGCAGTTCTTC; cdr3_aa: CASSLDIAESSYNEQFF
clone_size: NA; v_call: TRBV7-9; j_call: TRBJ2-3; d_call: TRBD2; cdr3_nt: TGTGCCAGCAGCTTAGGGTTTTTCGGGGGGGGTACCACATATACGCAGTATTTT; cdr3_aa: CASSLGFFGGGTTYTQYF
clone_size: NA; v_call: TRBV6-5; j_call: TRBJ2-3; d_call: TRBD1; cdr3_nt: TGTGCCAGCAGTTGGGGCAGGGGGCCAGATACGCAGTATTTT; cdr3_aa: CASSWGRGPDTQYF
clone_size: few; v_call: TRBV28; j_call: TRBJ2-4; d_call: NA; cdr3_nt: TGTGCCAGCAGCGAGGCACCCGCAGCCAAAAACATTCAGTACTTC; cdr3_aa: CASSEAPAAKNIQYF
clone_size: NA; v_call: TRBV18; j_call: TRBJ2-1; d_call: NA; cdr3_nt: TGTGCCAGCTCAGCCCAAAGGGGTACGAATGAGCAGTTCTTC; cdr3_aa: CASSAQRGTNEQFF